Listed below are T cell receptor beta chains from one sample, sequenced in a study of cytomegalovirus exposure and HLA in healthy donors. Profiling relied on immunoSEQ multiplex PCR, and the TCRdb table lists in-frame clones only, not all of them. The repertoire has around 130,000 clones, about four fifths of them found once; the top ten carry 5% to 5.5%. Sequencing was carried out using PBMCs. The receptors here all came from a man in his thirties or forties in good health and CMV-seronegative. Both conserved end residues are part of each CDR3. A D gene is named only where the DNA matches it firmly. Expanded clones get a size class; other rows say once, few or many, or leave the size out.

>.|TRBJ1-4|TRBV6-5|once
TGTGCCAGCAGTTCCGAAAACCCTACAGGAAAACTGTTTTTT
CASSSENPTGKLFF
>TRBD1|TRBJ1-2|TRBV2|.
TGTGCCAGCGGCCCCCGGGACAGGGGTGATGGCTACACCTTC
CASGPRDRGDGYTF
>.|TRBJ1-2|TRBV19|.
TGTGCCAGTAGTTCCAGGGGACCTGGCTACACCTTC
CASSSRGPGYTF
>TRBD2|TRBJ2-3|TRBV7-2|.
TGTGCCAGCAGCTTAGCTTTACTAGCGGGAGTGTATTTT
CASSLALLAGVYF
>.|TRBJ2-1|TRBV4-2|few
TGTGCCAGCAGCCCCACGACTAGCAATGAGCAGTTCTTC
CASSPTTSNEQFF
>TRBD2|TRBJ2-1|TRBV11-2|.
TGTGCCAGCAGCTTATCGAGCGGGGGGTACAATGAGCAGTTCTTC
CASSLSSGGYNEQFF
>.|TRBJ2-7|TRBV28|.
TGTGCGATATCAGGAAGCTCCTACGAGCAGTACTTC
CAISGSSYEQYF
>TRBD2|TRBJ2-1|TRBV5-1|.
TGCGCCAGCAGCGACTTCCCGGGACTAGCGGAAGGCAATGAGCAGTTCTTC
CASSDFPGLAEGNEQFF
>.|TRBJ1-2|TRBV4-1|.
TGCGCCAGCAGCGAGAACTATTACGGCTACACCTTC
CASSENYYGYTF
>TRBD1|TRBJ2-5|TRBV7-7|.
TGTGCTAGCAGCACCCGGACAGGGGGCTGGGAGACCCAGTACTTC
CASSTRTGGWETQYF
>TRBD1|TRBJ2-7|TRBV5-1|.
TGCGCCAGCAGCCGACAGGGAAGCTCCTACGAGCAGTACTTC
CASSRQGSSYEQYF
>TRBD2|TRBJ2-1|TRBV5-1|.
TGCGCCAGCAGCCCCGTCGGGACTAGCGGACTCAATGAGCAGTTCTTC
CASSPVGTSGLNEQFF
>TRBD1|TRBJ1-2|TRBV6-1|.
TGTGCCAGCAGGAGACAGGGGGTTGGTGGCTACACCTTC
CASRRQGVGGYTF
>TRBD1|TRBJ1-4|TRBV5-1|.
TGCGCCAGCAGCTTAGGGGGCGGAAAGAATGAAAAACTGTTTTTT
CASSLGGGKNEKLFF
>.|TRBJ2-7|TRBV5-1|.
TGCGCCAGCAGCATACAGGGCTACGAGCAGTACTTC
CASSIQGYEQYF
>.|TRBJ1-3|TRBV7-9|few
TGTGCCACCTTCAACATGAACTCTGGAAACACCATATATTTT
CATFNMNSGNTIYF
>.|TRBJ2-7|TRBV28|.
TGTGCCAGCAGTTCACGTCTAGAGAGACAAACTACAGGCTACGAGCAGTACTTC
CASSSRLERQTTGYEQYF
>TRBD2|TRBJ2-1|TRBV27|.
TGTGCCAGCAGTTTAGTTAGCGGGAGCTACAACTCCTACAATGAGCAGTTCTTC
CASSLVSGSYNSYNEQFF
>TRBD1|TRBJ1-2|TRBV28|.
TGTGCCAGCCGGTTAGCGGGACAGAATGGCTACACCTTC
CASRLAGQNGYTF
>TRBD2|TRBJ2-3|TRBV19|.
TGTGCCAGTAGTATTACTAGCGGGAGTAGGGATACGCAGTATTTT
CASSITSGSRDTQYF
>TRBD1|TRBJ1-1|TRBV28|.
TGTGCCAGCAGGTTAACAGGGGGCGCTAGCACTGAAGCTTTCTTT
CASRLTGGASTEAFF
>TRBD2|TRBJ2-2|TRBV4-3|.
TGCGCCAGCAGCCCATCACTAGCGGGGGGCGGACACGGGGAGCTGTTTTTT
CASSPSLAGGGHGELFF
>.|TRBJ2-7|TRBV7-9|.
TGTGCCAGCAGCCCCGGGGTAACCTACGAGCAGTACTTC
CASSPGVTYEQYF
>.|TRBJ1-1|TRBV28|.
TGTGCCAGCAGTCCTAGACAAACGGGGGCTTTCTTT
CASSPRQTGAFF
>TRBD1|TRBJ1-3|TRBV28|.
TGTGCCAGCAGTGGGACCGGGACAGGCGCTGGAAACACCATATATTTT
CASSGTGTGAGNTIYF
>TRBD1|TRBJ2-5|TRBV27|.
TGTGCCAGCAGTTTCTCCTCAGGGGGCAGACAAGAGACCCAGTACTTC
CASSFSSGGRQETQYF
>.|TRBJ2-7|TRBV7-8|once
TGTGCCAGCAGCCTAGGGACAAGTAGCTCCTACGAGCAGTACTTC
CASSLGTSSSYEQYF
>.|TRBJ1-2|TRBV4-3|.
TGCGCCAGCAGCCAATTCCGCGGGGGTGACTATGGCTACACCTTC
CASSQFRGGDYGYTF
>TRBD1|TRBJ1-1|TRBV29-1|few
TGCAGCGTTGAAGGGCCAGGGGGGAACACTGAAGCTTTCTTT
CSVEGPGGNTEAFF
>TRBD2|TRBJ2-7|TRBV5-1|.
TGCGCCAGCAGGACTAGCTCTGGGGAGCAGTACTTC
CASRTSSGEQYF
>TRBD1|TRBJ1-5|TRBV4-2|.
TGTGCCAGCAGCCAAGTGTTGCAGGGGGGTCAGCCCCAGCATTTT
CASSQVLQGGQPQHF
>TRBD1|TRBJ1-5|TRBV30|.
TGTGCCTACGACACAGGGGTTCGGGTTCAGCCCCAGCATTTT
CAYDTGVRVQPQHF
>TRBD2|TRBJ2-1|TRBV9|.
TGTGCCAGCAGCTTACTAGCGGACTCCTACAATGAGCAGTTCTTC
CASSLLADSYNEQFF
>.|TRBJ2-2|TRBV28|.
TGTGCCAGCAGCGACCCAGCGGGCAAGCGGACCGGGGAGCTGTTTTTT
CASSDPAGKRTGELFF
>.|TRBJ1-3|TRBV4-2|.
TGTGCCAGCAGCCAAGTAACAGGGTTACTGGGAAACACCATATATTTT
CASSQVTGLLGNTIYF
>.|TRBJ2-3|TRBV6-6|.
TGTGCCAGCAGTTCCACCATACCTATCACAGATACGCAGTATTTT
CASSSTIPITDTQYF